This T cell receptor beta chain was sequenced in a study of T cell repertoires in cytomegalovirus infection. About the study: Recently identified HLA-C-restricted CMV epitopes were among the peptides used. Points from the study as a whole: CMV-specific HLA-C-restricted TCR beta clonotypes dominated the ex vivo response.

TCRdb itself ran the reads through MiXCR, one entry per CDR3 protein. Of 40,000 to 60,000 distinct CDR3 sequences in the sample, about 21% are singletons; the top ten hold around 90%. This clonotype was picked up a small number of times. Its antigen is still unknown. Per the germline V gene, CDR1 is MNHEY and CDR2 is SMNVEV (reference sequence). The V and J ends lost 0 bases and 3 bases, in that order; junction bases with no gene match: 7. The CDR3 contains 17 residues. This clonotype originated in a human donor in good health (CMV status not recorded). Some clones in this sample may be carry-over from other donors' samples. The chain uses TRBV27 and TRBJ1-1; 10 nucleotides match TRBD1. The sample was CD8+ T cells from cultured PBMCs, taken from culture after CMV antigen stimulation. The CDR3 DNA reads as TGTGCCAGCAGTTTATCGGTAAGGGACAGGGGATACACTGAAGCTTTCTTT. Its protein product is CASSLSVRDRGYTEAFF.